These 14 T cell receptor beta chains were sequenced from one sample in a study of blood T cell repertoires in COVID-19. The protocol was immunoSEQ multiplex PCR, while the TCRdb copy is restricted to in-frame clones and leaves out a portion. The data show around 370,000 clones, around nine tenths seen once. Sequencing input: peripheral blood. These receptor sequences come from a woman between 65 and 79 years old with COVID-19, enrolled during active disease.

The chain has TRBV24-1 and TRBJ2-4; possibly TRBD2 for D (5 bases). V gave up 3 bases and J gave up 11 bases, with 10 bases separating them. CDR3 length equals 12 residues. The germline V gene has CDR1 KGHDR and CDR2 SFDVKD. The chain's CDR3 is CATSDRGKVQYF. CDR3 DNA sequence: TGTGCCACCAGTGATCGGGGTAAAGTTCAGTACTTC.

The chain couples TRBV7-3 to TRBJ1-1, with D maybe TRBD1 (5 bases). Germline CDR1 reads SGHTA; CDR2 reads FQGTGA. The CDR3 totals 13 residues. The V and J ends lost 5 bases and 3 bases respectively, with 10 bases between them. The CDR3 DNA sequence: TGTGCCAGCAGCGCCCAGGGTGACACTGAAGCTTTCTTT. Translation gives CASSAQGDTEAFF.

The rearrangement uses TRBV29-1 and TRBJ1-2; possible D gene TRBD1, 6 bases. Germline CDR1 SQVTM, CDR2 ANQGSEA. This CDR3 region has 14 residues. The V end was cut by 6 bases, the J end by 2 bases, with 16 bases between. The CDR3: CSVPLPTGNYGYTF. DNA of the CDR3: TGCAGCGTCCCCCTTCCGACAGGCAACTATGGCTACACCTTC.

The table lists this clone with a few counts. The CDR3 here is CASSYDRASGYTF. CDR3 bases: TGTGCCAGCAGCTATGACAGGGCGAGTGGCTACACCTTC. This sequence joins TRBV6-2 or TRBV6-3 and TRBJ1-2; 7 nucleotides align to TRBD1. The J segment lost 7 bases and the V segment lost 6 bases, leaving 8 bases of the junction unmatched. CDR3 length: 13 amino acids. Germline loops: CDR1 MNHEY, CDR2 SVGEGT.

The chain combines TRBV11-2 with TRBJ2-3; 8 positions match TRBD1. V dropped 5 bases and J dropped 0; count of bases not matched to a gene: 7. From germline, CDR1 is SGHAT and CDR2 FQNNGV. The CDR3 loop spans 16 amino acids. The CDR3 region has the DNA TGTGCCAGCAGCACTCGACAGGGGTCTAGCACAGATACGCAGTATTTT. This encodes CASSTRQGSSTDTQYF.

The chain is built from TRBV28 and TRBJ2-7; maybe TRBD1 (6 bases). The germline CDR1 and CDR2 sequences are MDHEN and SYDVKM. V was pared by 7 bases and J by 5 bases, with 15 bases between. The CDR3 spans 13 residues. CDR3 in DNA: TGTGCCAGCACCGAAGGACAGATGAACGAGCAGTACTTC. Protein: CASTEGQMNEQYF.

V is TRBV30 and J is TRBJ2-5; 12 positions agree with TRBD2. V dropped 8 bases and J dropped 7; count of bases not matched to a gene: 8. Germline CDR1 and CDR2: GTSNPN and SVGIG (reference sequence). There are 13 residues in the CDR3. CDR3 sequence reads: CATSGLAGSTQYF. The DNA of the CDR3 is TGTGCCACTTCAGGACTAGCGGGATCGACCCAGTACTTC.

The chain couples TRBV7-2 to TRBJ1-1, with no clear D. The length of the CDR3 is 15 residues. The V gene lost 4 bases and the J gene lost 0 bases, with 12 bases spanning the gap. The V gene's germline CDR1 is SGHTA and CDR2 FQGNSA. CDR3 residues: CASSSSGFLNTEAFF. The CDR3 coding sequence is TGTGCCAGCAGCTCCTCAGGATTCCTGAACACTGAAGCTTTCTTT.

This clone has a single count. This chain connects TRBV10-1 to TRBJ2-1; no firm D call. The ends were cut back, 2 bases at V and 14 bases at J, with 10 bases in the middle. The CDR3 spans 11 residues. CDR1 is WNHNN, CDR2 SYGVQD, per germline (reference sequence). This CDR3 reads CASSEGPRKFF. CDR3 DNA: TGCGCCAGCAGTGAGGGCCCTCGAAAGTTCTTC.

V gene TRBV7-9 combines with J gene TRBJ1-5; 7 positions agree with TRBD1. This CDR3 has 15 residues. V was pared by 4 bases and J by 5 bases, with 8 bases of the junction left unmatched. Germline CDR1 SEHNR, CDR2 FQNEAQ (reference sequence). The CDR3 sequence: CASSSGVGGDQPQHF. In DNA, the CDR3 is TGTGCCAGCAGCTCGGGGGTAGGGGGCGATCAGCCCCAGCATTTT.

The chain is built from TRBV28 and TRBJ1-1; a possible D gene is TRBD1 (6 bases). Germline V gives CDR1 MDHEN, CDR2 SYDVKM. V lost 6 bases and J 1 base, leaving 12 bases between the germline ends. The CDR3 spans 14 residues. The CDR3 is CASRLQGRNTEAFF. Here the CDR3 DNA reads TGTGCCAGCAGACTACAGGGCCGGAACACTGAAGCTTTCTTT.

J is TRBJ1-2 and V is TRBV19, with a tentative D call TRBD1 (5 bases). The CDR3 contains 12 residues. CDR1 and CDR2 (germline): LNHDA, SQIVND (reference sequence). V was shortened by 3 bases and J by 8 bases, with 10 bases between the two germline ends. In DNA form, the CDR3 reads TGTGCCAGTAGTATGGGGGGGACCGGCTACACCTTC. This gives the protein CASSMGGTGYTF.

The rearrangement uses TRBV15 and TRBJ1-2; D is possibly TRBD1 (5 bases). V was clipped by 0 bases and J by 4 bases, with 12 bases between them. Germline V gene data show CDR1 as LNHNV and CDR2 as YYDKDF (reference sequence). The CDR3 is made up of 15 amino acids. For the CDR3, the DNA is TGTGCCACCAGCAGAGATCTAATGACAGTCTATGGCTACACCTTC. This sequence encodes CATSRDLMTVYGYTF.

This sequence joins TRBV19 and TRBJ1-1; 8 bases fit TRBD1. This CDR3 has 11 residues. Germline V lookup: CDR1 LNHDA, CDR2 SQIVND (reference sequence). The J segment lost 11 bases and the V segment lost 4 bases, leaving 3 bases of the junction unmatched. The CDR3 loop reads CASSRQGRAFF. DNA for the CDR3: TGTGCCAGTAGTAGACAGGGGAGGGCTTTCTTT.